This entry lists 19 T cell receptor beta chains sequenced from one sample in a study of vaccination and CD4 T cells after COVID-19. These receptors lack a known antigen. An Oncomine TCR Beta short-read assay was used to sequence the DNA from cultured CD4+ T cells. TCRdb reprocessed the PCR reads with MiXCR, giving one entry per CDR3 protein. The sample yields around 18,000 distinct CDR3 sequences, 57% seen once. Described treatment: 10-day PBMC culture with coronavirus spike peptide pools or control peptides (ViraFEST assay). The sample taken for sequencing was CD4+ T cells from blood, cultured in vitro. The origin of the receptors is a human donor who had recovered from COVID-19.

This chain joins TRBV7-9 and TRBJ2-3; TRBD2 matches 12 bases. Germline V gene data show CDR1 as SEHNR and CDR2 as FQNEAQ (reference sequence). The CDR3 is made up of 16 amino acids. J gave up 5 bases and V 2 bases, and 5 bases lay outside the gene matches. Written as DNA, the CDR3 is TGTGCCAGCAGCTTACCTAGCGGGAGGGCGATAGATACGCAGTATTTT. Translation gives CASSLPSGRAIDTQYF.

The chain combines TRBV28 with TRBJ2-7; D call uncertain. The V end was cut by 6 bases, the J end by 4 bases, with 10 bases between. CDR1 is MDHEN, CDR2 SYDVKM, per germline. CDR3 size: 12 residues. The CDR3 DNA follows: TGTGCCAGCAGCTTGGTCATGTACGAGCAGTACTTC. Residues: CASSLVMYEQYF.

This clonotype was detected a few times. CDR3 in DNA: TGCAGTGCTAGTCCCCCCGCAGGGAGGGACACCGGGGAGCTGTTTTTT. This codes for CSASPPAGRDTGELFF. The rearrangement joins TRBV20-1 to TRBJ2-2, with 7 bases identical to TRBD2. The CDR3 length is 16 residues. V lost 3 bases to trimming and J lost 3 bases; unmatched junction nucleotides: 10. Per germline, CDR1 DFQATT and CDR2 SNEGSKA (reference sequence).

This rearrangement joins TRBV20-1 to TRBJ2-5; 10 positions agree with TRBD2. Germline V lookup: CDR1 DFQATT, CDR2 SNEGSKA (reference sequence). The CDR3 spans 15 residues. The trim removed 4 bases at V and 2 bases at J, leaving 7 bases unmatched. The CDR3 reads CSAIGLADRQETQYF. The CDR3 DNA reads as TGCAGTGCTATCGGACTAGCGGATCGACAAGAGACCCAGTACTTC.

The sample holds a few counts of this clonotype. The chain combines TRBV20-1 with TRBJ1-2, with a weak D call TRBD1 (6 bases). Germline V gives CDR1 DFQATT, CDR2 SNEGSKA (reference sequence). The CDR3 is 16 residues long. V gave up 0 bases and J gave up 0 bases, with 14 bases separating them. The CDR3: CSARDRLEGANYGYTF. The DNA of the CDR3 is TGCAGTGCTAGAGATAGGCTTGAGGGGGCTAACTATGGCTACACCTTC.

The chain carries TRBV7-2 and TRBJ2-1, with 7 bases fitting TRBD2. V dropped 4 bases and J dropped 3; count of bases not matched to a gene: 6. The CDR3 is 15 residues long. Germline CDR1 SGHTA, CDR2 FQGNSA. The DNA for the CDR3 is TGTGCCAGCAGCTCAGCGGGGACGGGCTACAATGAGCAGTTCTTC. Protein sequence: CASSSAGTGYNEQFF. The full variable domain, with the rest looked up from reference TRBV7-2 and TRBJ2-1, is GAGVSQSPSNKVTEKGKDVELRCDPISGHTALYWYRQSLGQGLEFLIYFQGNSAPDKSGLPSDRFSAERTGGSVSTLTIQRTQQEDSAVYLCASSSAGTGYNEQFFGPGTRLTVL.

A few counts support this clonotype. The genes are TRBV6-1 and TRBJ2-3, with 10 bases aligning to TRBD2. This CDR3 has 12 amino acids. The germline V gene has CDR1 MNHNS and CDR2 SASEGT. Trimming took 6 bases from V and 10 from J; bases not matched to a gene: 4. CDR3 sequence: CASSPGTSAQYF. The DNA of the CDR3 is TGTGCCAGCAGCCCCGGGACTAGCGCGCAGTATTTT.

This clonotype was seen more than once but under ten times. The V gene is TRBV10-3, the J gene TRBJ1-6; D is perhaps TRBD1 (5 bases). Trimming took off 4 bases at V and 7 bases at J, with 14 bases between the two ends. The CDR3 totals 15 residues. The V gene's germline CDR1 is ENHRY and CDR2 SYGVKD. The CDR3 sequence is CAISGGGRSNSPLHF. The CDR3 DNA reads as TGTGCCATCAGTGGTGGGGGTCGGTCAAATTCACCCCTCCACTTT.

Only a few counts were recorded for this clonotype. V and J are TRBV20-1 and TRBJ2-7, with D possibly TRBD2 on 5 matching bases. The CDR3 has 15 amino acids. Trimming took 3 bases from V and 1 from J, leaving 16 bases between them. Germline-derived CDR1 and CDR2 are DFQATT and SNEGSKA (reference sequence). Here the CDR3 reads CSARGVSDLSYEQYF. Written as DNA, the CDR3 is TGCAGTGCTAGGGGAGTCTCGGACCTATCCTACGAGCAGTACTTC.

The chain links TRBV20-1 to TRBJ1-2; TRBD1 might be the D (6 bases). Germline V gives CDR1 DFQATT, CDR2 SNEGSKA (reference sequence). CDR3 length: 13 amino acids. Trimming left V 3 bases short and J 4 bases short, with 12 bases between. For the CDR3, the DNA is TGCAGTGCTAGTTCAGGGGAGAGCTATGGCTACACCTTC. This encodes CSASSGESYGYTF.

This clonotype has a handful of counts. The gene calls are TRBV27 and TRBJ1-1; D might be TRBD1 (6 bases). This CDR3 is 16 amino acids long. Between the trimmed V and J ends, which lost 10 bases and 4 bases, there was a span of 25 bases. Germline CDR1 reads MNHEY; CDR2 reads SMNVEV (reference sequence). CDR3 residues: CATVNRQTGWGTEAFF. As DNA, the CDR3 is TGTGCCACCGTCAACCGACAGACAGGTTGGGGCACTGAAGCTTTCTTT.

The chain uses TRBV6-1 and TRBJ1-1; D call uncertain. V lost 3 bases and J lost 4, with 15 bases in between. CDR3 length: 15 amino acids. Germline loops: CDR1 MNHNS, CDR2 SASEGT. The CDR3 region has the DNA TGTGCCAGCAGTGACCCCTCCGTAAAGGCCACTGAAGCTTTCTTT. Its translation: CASSDPSVKATEAFF.

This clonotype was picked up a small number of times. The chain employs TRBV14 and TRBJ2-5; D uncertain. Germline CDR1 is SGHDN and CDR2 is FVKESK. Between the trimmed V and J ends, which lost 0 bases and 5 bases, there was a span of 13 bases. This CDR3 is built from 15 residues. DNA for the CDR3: TGTGCCAGCAGCCAAGACGGACCTCGGAGTGAGACCCAGTACTTC. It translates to CASSQDGPRSETQYF.

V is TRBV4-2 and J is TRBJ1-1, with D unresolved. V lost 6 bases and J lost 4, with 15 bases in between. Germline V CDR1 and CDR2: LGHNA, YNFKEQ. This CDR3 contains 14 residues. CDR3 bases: TGTGCCAGCAGTAATCCGGGCGAGGGCACTGAAGCTTTCTTT. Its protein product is CASSNPGEGTEAFF.

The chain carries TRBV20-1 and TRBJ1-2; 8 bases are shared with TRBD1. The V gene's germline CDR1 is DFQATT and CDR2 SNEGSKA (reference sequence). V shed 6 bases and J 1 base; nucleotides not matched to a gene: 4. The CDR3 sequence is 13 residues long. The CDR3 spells CSARTGINYGYTF. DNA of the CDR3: TGCAGTGCGCGGACAGGGATTAACTATGGCTACACCTTC.

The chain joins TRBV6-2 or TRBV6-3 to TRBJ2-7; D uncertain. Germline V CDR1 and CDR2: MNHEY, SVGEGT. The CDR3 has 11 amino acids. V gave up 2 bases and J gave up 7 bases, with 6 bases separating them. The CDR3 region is CASSYTSEQYF. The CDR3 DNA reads TGTGCCAGCAGTTACACGTCTGAGCAGTACTTC.

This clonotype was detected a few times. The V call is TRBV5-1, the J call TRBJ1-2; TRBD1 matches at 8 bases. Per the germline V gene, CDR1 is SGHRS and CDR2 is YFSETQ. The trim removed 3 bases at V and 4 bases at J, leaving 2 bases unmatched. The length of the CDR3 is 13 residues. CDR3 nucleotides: TGCGCCAGCAGCTCTACAGGGGGCTATGGCTACACCTTC. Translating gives CASSSTGGYGYTF.

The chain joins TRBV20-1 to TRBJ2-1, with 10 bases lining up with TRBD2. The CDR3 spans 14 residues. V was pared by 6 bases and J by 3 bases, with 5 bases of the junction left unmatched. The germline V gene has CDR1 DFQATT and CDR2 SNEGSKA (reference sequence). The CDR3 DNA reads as TGCAGTGCCCCCACTAGCGGGGACTACAATGAGCAGTTCTTC. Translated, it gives CSAPTSGDYNEQFF.

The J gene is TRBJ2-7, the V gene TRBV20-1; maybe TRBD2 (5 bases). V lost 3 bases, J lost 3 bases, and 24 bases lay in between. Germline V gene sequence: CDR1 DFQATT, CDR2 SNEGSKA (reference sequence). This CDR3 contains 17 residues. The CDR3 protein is CSAREPSSTFQLYEQYF. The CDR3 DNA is TGCAGTGCTAGGGAACCCTCTAGCACCTTTCAACTCTACGAGCAGTACTTC.